The 20 T cell receptor beta chains in this list originate from one sample, sequenced in a study of molecular identifiers for immune sequencing clone quantification (dated by TCRdb to about 2018). To prepare the library, PCR was applied. Data came from an Illumina HiSeq 4000. TCRdb reprocessing: public reads trimmed at Q25 with fastp, clones called with MiXCR, in-frame beta chains kept. For every CDR3 protein sequence, its rows merge into one entry that carries the most common genes and DNA. A total of 50,000 to 65,000 distinct CDR3 sequences appear in this sample, approximately 26% of them only once. Under 2% of the sample is taken by the ten largest. The source material was naive CD8+ T cells from blood, with Jurkat cell RNA spiked in. What the cell subset or site label conveys for this sample: FACS-sorted CD8+CD4-CCR7+CD45RA+ naive T cells. The receptors shown here come from a human donor in good health. Some libraries in this study had Jurkat cell RNA spiked in.

This clonotype was seen a few times. The rearrangement joins TRBV11-2 to TRBJ2-3; the D gene is possibly TRBD2 (6 bases). Germline assignment: CDR1 SGHAT and CDR2 FQNNGV. The CDR3 is 17 amino acids. The V and J ends lost 1 base and 2 bases respectively, with 16 bases between them. The CDR3 DNA follows: TGTGCCAGCAGCTTAGGGCCGCGTAGCGGATTCACAGATACGCAGTATTTT. This translates into CASSLGPRSGFTDTQYF.

At least ten counts were recorded for this clonotype. CDR3 protein: CASSPSMDGSSYEQYF. The CDR3 bases are TGTGCCAGCAGTCCCAGCATGGACGGGAGCTCCTACGAGCAGTACTTC. The gene calls are TRBV27 and TRBJ2-7; possible D gene TRBD2, 6 bases. In germline, CDR1 is MNHEY, CDR2 SMNVEV (reference sequence). The CDR3 spans 16 residues. Trimming cost V 5 bases and J 0 bases, with 17 bases left between them.

Regarding this clonotype: A much larger clone lies a single base off, so this may be a read error. The conserved phenylalanine or tryptophan is not found at the CDR3 terminus, so this likely reflects a read error. This chain connects TRBV29-1 to TRBJ2-3; D is unresolved. The ends were cut back, 7 bases at V and 5 bases at J, with 16 bases in the middle. Germline loops: CDR1 SQVTM, CDR2 ANQGSEA. CDR3 length equals 13 residues. The DNA of the CDR3 is TGCAGCGGCTCGGACGAGGTGGGAGATACGCAGTATCTT. It translates to CSGSDEVGDTQYL.

Of note for this clonotype: Since a much larger clone is just one base distant, this may be a read error. This chain links TRBV2 with TRBJ1-1; D not resolved. Germline assignment: CDR1 SNHLY and CDR2 FYNNEI. CDR3 length equals 14 residues. The CDR3 sequence is CANSVAGMNTEAFF. The CDR3 DNA reads as TGTGCCAACAGTGTGGCGGGCATGAACACTGAAGCTTTCTTT.

In this sample, this clonotype turned up many times. The rearrangement links TRBV2 to TRBJ1-2; weak D call: TRBD1 (6 bases). V lost 6 bases and J lost 1, with 12 bases in between. Germline V CDR1 and CDR2: SNHLY, FYNNEI. CDR3 length: 14 residues. CDR3 coding DNA: TGTGCCAGCAGCCGGGACACCGTTAACTATGGCTACACCTTC. This codes for CASSRDTVNYGYTF.

As concerns this clonotype: A much larger clone lies a single base off, so this may be a read error. CDR3 sequence reads: CASSVEGTYEQNF. The CDR3, as DNA: TGTGCCAGCAGCGTAGAGGGAACCTACGAGCAGAACTTC. V is TRBV9 and J is TRBJ2-7; no reliable D call. Germline V gene sequence: CDR1 SGDLS, CDR2 YYNGEE. The CDR3 contains 13 residues. Full variable domain (outside the CDR3, taken from reference TRBV9 and TRBJ2-7): DSGVTQTPKHLITATGQRVTLRCSPRSGDLSVYWYQQSLDQGLQFLIQYYNGEERAKGNILERFSAQQFPDLHSELNLSSLELGDSALYFCASSVEGTYEQNFGPGTRLTVT.

Remarks on this clonotype: Just one base apart from a much larger clone, this may be a read error. The chain is built from TRBV5-4 and TRBJ2-3; 7 bases agree with TRBD2. The CDR3 contains 15 residues. From germline, CDR1 is SGHNT and CDR2 YYREEE (reference sequence). In DNA, the CDR3 is TGTGCCAGCAGCTTGGGACTAGCTATAGCAGATACGCAGTGTTTT. Its translation: CASSLGLAIADTQCF. The whole variable domain, filled in from reference TRBV5-4 and TRBJ2-3, reads ETGVTQSPTHLIKTRGQQVTLRCSSQSGHNTVSWYQQALGQGPQFIFQYYREEENGRGNFPPRFSGLQFPNYSSELNVNALELDDSALYLCASSLGLAIADTQCFGPGTRLTVL.

This clonotype has a count of ten or more. The chain employs TRBV29-1 and TRBJ2-1, with 8 bases fitting TRBD1. Germline CDR1 reads SQVTM; CDR2 reads ANQGSEA. V was clipped by 5 bases and J by 8 bases; unmatched bases: 2. The length of the CDR3 is 11 residues. CDR3 in amino acids: CSVPGGYEQFF. CDR3 sequence (DNA): TGCAGCGTTCCAGGGGGCTATGAGCAGTTCTTC.

This clonotype was recorded at least ten times. The gene calls are TRBV19 and TRBJ2-7, with 10 bases matching TRBD1. Germline assignment: CDR1 LNHDA and CDR2 SQIVND (reference sequence). The CDR3 sequence is 13 residues long. V dropped 10 bases and J dropped 0; count of bases not matched to a gene: 3. CDR3 coding DNA: TGTGCCACCGGGACAGGGGTCTCCTACGAGCAGTACTTC. It is translated as CATGTGVSYEQYF.

There are many counts of this clonotype. V is TRBV6-1 and J is TRBJ2-7; D is ambiguous. In germline, CDR1 is MNHNS, CDR2 SASEGT. The CDR3 consists of 13 residues. V lost 2 bases to trimming and J lost 3 bases, with 8 bases between them. DNA for the CDR3: TGTGCCAGCAGTGAACGGCAGGACTACGAGCAGTACTTC. Protein sequence: CASSERQDYEQYF.

In its sample, this clonotype was seen many times. This chain links TRBV13 with TRBJ1-5, with D uncertain. Germline V gives CDR1 PRHDT, CDR2 FYEKMQ (reference sequence). The CDR3 extends over 13 amino acids. Trimming shortened V by 5 bases and J by 2 bases, and 7 bases separated the two germline ends. The CDR3 DNA reads TGTGCCAGCAGCCGGGAACGCAATCAGCCCCAGCATTTT. Its translation: CASSRERNQPQHF.

Comment on this clonotype: This may come from a read error, since a much larger clone is one base off. V and J are TRBV2 and TRBJ2-7, with unresolved D. The CDR3 length is 15 residues. CDR1 and CDR2 from the germline V gene are SNHLY and FYNNEI. The CDR3 reads CASSIFSGSSYKQYF. The CDR3 region has the DNA TGTGCCAGCAGCATTTTTAGTGGTTCCTCCTACAAGCAGTACTTC.

This clonotype was counted ten times or more. V usage is TRBV13 and J usage is TRBJ2-1; D is tentatively TRBD1 or TRBD2 (5 bases each). CDR3 length equals 15 residues. In germline, CDR1 is PRHDT, CDR2 FYEKMQ (reference sequence). V lost 4 bases to trimming and J lost 9 bases, with 19 bases between them. This CDR3 is CASSSPGTPGGEQFF. The CDR3, as DNA: TGTGCCAGCAGCTCACCCGGGACCCCAGGCGGTGAGCAGTTCTTC.

There are many counts of this clonotype. The genes are TRBV4-2 and TRBJ1-5, with D uncertain. The CDR3 has 13 residues. The V end lost 5 bases, the J end lost 5 bases, and 10 bases lay between the germline ends. Germline V lookup: CDR1 LGHNA, CDR2 YNFKEQ. The CDR3 nucleotides are TGTGCCAGCAGCACCTTTACCCATCAGCCCCAGCATTTT. Protein: CASSTFTHQPQHF.

This clonotype was counted ten times or more. J is TRBJ1-3 and V is TRBV28; D is perhaps TRBD1 (6 bases). Trimming shortened V by 8 bases and J by 0 bases, and 17 bases separated the two germline ends. Germline V gives CDR1 MDHEN, CDR2 SYDVKM. The CDR3 is 16 amino acids. The CDR3 loop is CASGYYRASSGNTIYF. In nucleotides, the CDR3 is TGTGCCAGCGGATATTACAGGGCTTCCTCTGGAAACACCATATATTTT.

Only a few counts were recorded for this clonotype. The chain links TRBV5-3 to TRBJ2-7; D is ambiguous. TRBV5-3 is given ORF status, its function remaining uncertain. Trimming took 8 bases from V and 4 from J, leaving 13 bases between them. CDR3 length: 12 residues. The CDR3 DNA reads TGTGCCAGCAGATCGGATTCGTACGAGCAGTACTTC. Its translation: CASRSDSYEQYF.

This clonotype was seen ten or more times. The gene calls are TRBV27 and TRBJ1-1; D gene uncertain. This CDR3 comprises 13 residues. V lost 0 bases, J lost 0 bases, and 2 bases lay in between. Germline V gives CDR1 MNHEY, CDR2 SMNVEV (reference sequence). In nucleotides, the CDR3 is TGTGCCAGCAGTTTATCAGTGAACACTGAAGCTTTCTTT. This encodes CASSLSVNTEAFF.

This clonotype was counted at least ten times. The chain joins TRBV29-1 to TRBJ2-7, with TRBD1 identical over 7 bases. Germline V CDR1 and CDR2: SQVTM, ANQGSEA. The V and J ends lost 0 bases and 3 bases, in that order; junction bases with no gene match: 8. The CDR3 runs 15 residues. CDR3 DNA: TGCAGCGTTGAAGAACCCGGACAGGCCCACTACGAGCAGTACTTC. Protein product: CSVEEPGQAHYEQYF.

In its sample, this clonotype was seen many times. V and J are TRBV29-1 and TRBJ1-1; 7 bases agree with TRBD1. J lost 5 bases, V lost 6 bases, and 9 bases had no gene match. CDR1 is SQVTM and CDR2 is ANQGSEA in the germline V gene. CDR3 length: 13 residues. DNA for the CDR3: TGCAGCGTCGAGGACAGGTTTGGGACTGAAGCTTTCTTT. Its translation: CSVEDRFGTEAFF.

This clonotype was picked up many times. The rearrangement joins TRBV4-2 to TRBJ1-5, with D maybe TRBD1 (5 bases). This CDR3 spans 18 amino acids. V dropped 3 bases and J dropped 2 bases, with 20 bases sitting between them. Germline V CDR1 and CDR2: LGHNA, YNFKEQ. In DNA form, the CDR3 reads TGTGCCAGCAGCCAGGCCCGGGACGGGACCGTCGGCAATCAGCCCCAGCATTTT. Its translation: CASSQARDGTVGNQPQHF.